This T cell receptor beta chain was captured by sequencing in a study of regulatory T cells in long-lasting Graves disease. With regard to this clonotype: What it binds is unknown.

The authors built TCR beta libraries using iRepertoire HTBI primers and Arm-PCR of CDR3 regions. Each CDR3 protein is one row after TCRdb ran MiXCR on the multiplex PCR reads. This table has 400,000 to 500,000 distinct CDR3 sequences, about 20% appearing once. Sample time point: persistent/refractory GD, antithyroid drugs over 5 years with positive TRAb. Generation of the TCR library employed RNA extracted from PBMCs. EDTA tubes received nine milliliters of drawn peripheral blood. The study's findings and limits: Newly diagnosed Graves' patients had higher TCR diversity than persistent ones. Repertoires from persistent disease leaned toward TRBV28, TRBJ1-2 and TRBJ2-5.

The CDR3 extends over 13 amino acids. Germline V gene data show CDR1 as DFQATT and CDR2 as SNEGSKA (reference sequence). Trimming removed 5 bases at V and 3 bases at J, with 14 bases between. The sequences come from peripheral blood mononuclear cells (PBMCs), collected when the disease was refractory, from a patient treated with antithyroid drugs. The V and J genes are TRBV20-1 and TRBJ2-7; no definite D call. The TCR was taken from a female donor with Graves disease. The CDR3 DNA reads as TGCAGTGCTCCTCCGCCGGGCCGCTACGAGCAGTACTTC. Its translation: CSAPPPGRYEQYF.